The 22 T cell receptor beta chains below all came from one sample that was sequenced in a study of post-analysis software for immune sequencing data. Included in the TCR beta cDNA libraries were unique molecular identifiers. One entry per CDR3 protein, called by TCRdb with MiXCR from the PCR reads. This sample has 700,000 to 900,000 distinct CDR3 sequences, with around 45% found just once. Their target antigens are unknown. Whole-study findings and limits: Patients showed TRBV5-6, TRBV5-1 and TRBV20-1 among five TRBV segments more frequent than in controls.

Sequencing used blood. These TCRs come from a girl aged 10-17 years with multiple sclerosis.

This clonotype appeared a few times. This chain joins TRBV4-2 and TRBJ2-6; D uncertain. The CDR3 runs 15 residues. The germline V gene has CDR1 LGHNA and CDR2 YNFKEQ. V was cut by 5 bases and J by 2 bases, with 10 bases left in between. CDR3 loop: CASSVVGAGANVLTF. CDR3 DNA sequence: TGTGCCAGCAGCGTTGTTGGAGCTGGGGCCAACGTCCTGACTTTC.

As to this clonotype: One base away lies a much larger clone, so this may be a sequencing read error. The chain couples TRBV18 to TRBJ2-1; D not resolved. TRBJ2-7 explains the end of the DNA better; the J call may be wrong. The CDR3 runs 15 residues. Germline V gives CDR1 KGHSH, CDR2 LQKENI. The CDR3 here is CASSPTGGAYNEQYF. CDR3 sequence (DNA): TGTGCCAGCTCCCCGACCGGCGGTGCCTACAATGAGCAGTACTTC.

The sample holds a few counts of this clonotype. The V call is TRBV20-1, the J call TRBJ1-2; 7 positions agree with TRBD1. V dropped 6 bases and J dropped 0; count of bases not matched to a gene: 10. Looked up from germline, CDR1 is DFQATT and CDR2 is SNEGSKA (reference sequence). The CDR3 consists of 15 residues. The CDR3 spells CSAKGQTTSNYGYTF. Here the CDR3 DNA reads TGCAGTGCAAAGGGACAGACTACTTCTAACTATGGCTACACCTTC.

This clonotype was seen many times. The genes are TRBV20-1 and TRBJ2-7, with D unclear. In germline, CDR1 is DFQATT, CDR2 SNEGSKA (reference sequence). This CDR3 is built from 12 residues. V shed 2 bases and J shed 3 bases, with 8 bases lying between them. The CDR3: CSARKGSYEQYF. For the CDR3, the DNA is TGCAGTGCTAGAAAGGGCAGCTACGAGCAGTACTTC.

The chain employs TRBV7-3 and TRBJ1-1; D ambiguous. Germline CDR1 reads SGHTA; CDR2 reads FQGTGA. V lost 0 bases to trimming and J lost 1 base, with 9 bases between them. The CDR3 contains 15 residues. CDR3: CASSLTPGGNTEAFF. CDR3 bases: TGTGCCAGCAGCTTAACCCCGGGAGGGAACACTGAAGCTTTCTTT.

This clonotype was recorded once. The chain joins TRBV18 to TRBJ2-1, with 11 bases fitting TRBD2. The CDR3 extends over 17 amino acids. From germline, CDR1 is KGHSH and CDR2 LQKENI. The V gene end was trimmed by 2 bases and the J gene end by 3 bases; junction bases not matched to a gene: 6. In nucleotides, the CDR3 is TGTGCCAGCTCACCATTGTTCCTAGCGGGAGGCTACAATGAGCAGTTCTTC. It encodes CASSPLFLAGGYNEQFF. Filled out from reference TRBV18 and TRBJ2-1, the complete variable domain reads NAGVMQNPRHLVRRRGQEARLRCSPMKGHSHVYWYRQLPEEGLKFMVYLQKENIIDESGMPKERFSAEFPKEGPSILRIQQVVRGDSAAYFCASSPLFLAGGYNEQFFGPGTRLTVL.

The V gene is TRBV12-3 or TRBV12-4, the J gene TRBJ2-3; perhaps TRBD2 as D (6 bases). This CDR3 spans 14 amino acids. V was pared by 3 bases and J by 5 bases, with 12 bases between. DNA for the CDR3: TGTGCCAGCAGTTTGACGGGAGCGAAAGATACGCAGTATTTT. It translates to CASSLTGAKDTQYF.

CDR3 in amino acids: CASIPRMGDTQYF. CDR3 DNA sequence: TGTGCCAGCATCCCTCGTATGGGGGATACGCAGTATTTT. This sequence joins TRBV7-6 and TRBJ2-3, with unresolved D. CDR1 is SGHVS and CDR2 is FNYEAQ in the germline V gene. Deletions cut 7 bases from V and 6 bases from J, with 14 bases between. The CDR3 covers 13 residues. The full variable domain, completed using reference TRBV7-6 and TRBJ2-3, is GAGVSQSPRYKVTKRGQDVALRCDPISGHVSLYWYRQALGQGPEFLTYFNYEAQQDKSGLPNDRFSAERPEGSISTLTIQRTEQRDSAMYRCASIPRMGDTQYFGPGTRLTVL.

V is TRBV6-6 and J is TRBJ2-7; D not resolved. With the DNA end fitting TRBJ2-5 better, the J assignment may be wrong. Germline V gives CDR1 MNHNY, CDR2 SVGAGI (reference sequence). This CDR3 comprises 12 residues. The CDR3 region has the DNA TGTGCCAGCCGTAGAGCATGGGAGACCCAGTACTTC. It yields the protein CASRRAWETQYF.

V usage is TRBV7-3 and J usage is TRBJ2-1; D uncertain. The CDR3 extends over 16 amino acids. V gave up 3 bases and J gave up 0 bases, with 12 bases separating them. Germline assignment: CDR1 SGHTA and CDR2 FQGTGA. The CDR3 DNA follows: TGTGCCAGCAGCTTTGGGCGAAGGAGCTCCTACAATGAGCAGTTCTTC. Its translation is CASSFGRRSSYNEQFF.

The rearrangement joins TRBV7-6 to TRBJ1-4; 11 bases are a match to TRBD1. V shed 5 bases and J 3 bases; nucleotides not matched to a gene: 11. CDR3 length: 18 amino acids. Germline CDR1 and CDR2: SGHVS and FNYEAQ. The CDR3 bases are TGTGCCAGCAGCCTCCGGACAGGGGGCTTATCGGCTAATGAAAAACTGTTTTTT. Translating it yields CASSLRTGGLSANEKLFF.

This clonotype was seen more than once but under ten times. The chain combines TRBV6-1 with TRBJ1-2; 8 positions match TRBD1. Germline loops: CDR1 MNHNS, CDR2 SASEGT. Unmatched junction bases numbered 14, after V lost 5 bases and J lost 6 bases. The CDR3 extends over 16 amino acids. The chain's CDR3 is CASSFLNGQGVDGYTF. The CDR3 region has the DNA TGTGCCAGCAGTTTTCTCAACGGACAGGGAGTAGATGGCTACACCTTC.

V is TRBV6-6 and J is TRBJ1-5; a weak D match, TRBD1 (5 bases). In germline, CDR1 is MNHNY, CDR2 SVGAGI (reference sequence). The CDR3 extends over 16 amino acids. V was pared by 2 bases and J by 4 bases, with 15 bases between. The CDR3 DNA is TGTGCCAGCAGTTACCCGATCCGGGACGGAAATCAGCCCCAGCATTTT. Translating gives CASSYPIRDGNQPQHF.

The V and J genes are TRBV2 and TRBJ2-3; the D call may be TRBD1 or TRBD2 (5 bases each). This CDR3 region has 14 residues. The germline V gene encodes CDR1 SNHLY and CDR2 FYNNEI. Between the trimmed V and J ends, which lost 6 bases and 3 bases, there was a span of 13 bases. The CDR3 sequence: CASSGRGATDTQYF. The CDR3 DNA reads TGTGCCAGCAGCGGTCGAGGGGCAACAGATACGCAGTATTTT.

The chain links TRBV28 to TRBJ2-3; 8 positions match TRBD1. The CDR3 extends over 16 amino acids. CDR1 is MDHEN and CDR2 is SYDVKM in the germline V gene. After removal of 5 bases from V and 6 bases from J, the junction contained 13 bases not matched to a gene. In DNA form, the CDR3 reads TGTGCCAGCAGTCCGACAGGGGCCTACCGGGGGGATACGCAGTATTTT. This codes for CASSPTGAYRGDTQYF.

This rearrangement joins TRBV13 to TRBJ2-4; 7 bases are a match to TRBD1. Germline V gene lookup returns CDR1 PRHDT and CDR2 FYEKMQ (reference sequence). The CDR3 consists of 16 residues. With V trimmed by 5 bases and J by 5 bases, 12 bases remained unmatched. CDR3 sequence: CASSAGQEALENIQYF. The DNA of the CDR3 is TGTGCCAGCAGCGCTGGACAGGAGGCTTTGGAAAACATTCAGTACTTC.

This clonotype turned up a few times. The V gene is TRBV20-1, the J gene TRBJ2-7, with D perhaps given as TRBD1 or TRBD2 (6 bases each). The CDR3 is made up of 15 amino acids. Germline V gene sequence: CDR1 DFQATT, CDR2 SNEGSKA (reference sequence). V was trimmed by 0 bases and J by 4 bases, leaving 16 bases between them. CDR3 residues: CSARDGGRQSYEQYF. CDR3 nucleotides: TGCAGTGCTAGAGATGGGGGGCGACAGTCGTACGAGCAGTACTTC.

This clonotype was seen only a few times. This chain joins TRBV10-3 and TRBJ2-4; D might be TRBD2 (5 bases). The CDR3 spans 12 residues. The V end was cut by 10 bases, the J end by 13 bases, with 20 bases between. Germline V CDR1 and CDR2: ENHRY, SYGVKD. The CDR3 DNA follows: TGTGCCAGCCGCGCGGGCCTTGAGGAGCAGTACTTC. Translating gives CASRAGLEEQYF.

CDR3 loop: CASSQTRDGITNYGYTF. CDR3 sequence (DNA): TGTGCCAGCAGCCAGACGAGGGACGGCATCACTAACTATGGCTACACCTTC. This chain links TRBV7-9 with TRBJ1-2; a possible D gene is TRBD1 (5 bases). V was shortened by 5 bases and J by 0 bases, with 19 bases between the two germline ends. The CDR3 is 17 residues long. In germline, CDR1 is SEHNR, CDR2 FQNEAQ (reference sequence).

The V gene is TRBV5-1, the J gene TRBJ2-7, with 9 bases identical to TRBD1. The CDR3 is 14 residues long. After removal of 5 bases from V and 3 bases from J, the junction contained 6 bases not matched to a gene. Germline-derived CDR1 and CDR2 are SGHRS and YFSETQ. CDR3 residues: CASSGTGISYEQYF. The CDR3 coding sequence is TGCGCCAGCAGTGGGACAGGGATAAGCTACGAGCAGTACTTC.

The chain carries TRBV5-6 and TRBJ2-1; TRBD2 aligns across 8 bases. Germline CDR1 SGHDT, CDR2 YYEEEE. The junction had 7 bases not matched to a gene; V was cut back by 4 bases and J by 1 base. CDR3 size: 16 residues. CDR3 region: CASSPLGGRSYNEQFF. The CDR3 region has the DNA TGTGCCAGCAGCCCCTTGGGCGGGAGGTCCTACAATGAGCAGTTCTTC.

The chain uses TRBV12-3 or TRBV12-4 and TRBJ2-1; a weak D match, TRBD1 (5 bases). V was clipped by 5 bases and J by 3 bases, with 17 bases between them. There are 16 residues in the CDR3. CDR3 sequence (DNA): TGTGCCAGCAGTCTCCATGGGGCGCCACGCTACAATGAGCAGTTCTTC. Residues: CASSLHGAPRYNEQFF.